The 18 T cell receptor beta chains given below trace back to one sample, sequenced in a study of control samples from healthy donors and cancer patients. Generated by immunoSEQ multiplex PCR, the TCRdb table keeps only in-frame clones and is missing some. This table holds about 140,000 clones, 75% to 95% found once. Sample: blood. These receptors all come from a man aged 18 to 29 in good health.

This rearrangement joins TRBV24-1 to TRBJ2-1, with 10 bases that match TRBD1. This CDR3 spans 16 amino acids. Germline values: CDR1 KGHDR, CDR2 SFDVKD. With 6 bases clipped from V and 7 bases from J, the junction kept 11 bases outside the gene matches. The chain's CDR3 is CATSRRGQGIVNEQFF. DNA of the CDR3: TGTGCCACCAGTAGGAGGGGACAGGGGATCGTTAATGAGCAGTTCTTC.

CDR3 in DNA: TGCAGCGTGACGGAGAGTCCACCCCTCCACTTT. Residues: CSVTESPPLHF. The V gene is TRBV29-1, the J gene TRBJ1-6; no clear D gene. The CDR3 length is 11 residues. V lost 6 bases and J 11 bases, leaving 11 bases between the germline ends. Germline-derived CDR1 and CDR2 are SQVTM and ANQGSEA. Full variable domain (outside the CDR3, taken from reference TRBV29-1 and TRBJ1-6): SAVISQKPSRDICQRGTSLTIQCQVDSQVTMMFWYRQQPGQSLTLIATANQGSEATYESGFVIDKFPISRPNLTFSTLTVSNMSPEDSSIYLCSVTESPPLHFGNGTRLTVT.

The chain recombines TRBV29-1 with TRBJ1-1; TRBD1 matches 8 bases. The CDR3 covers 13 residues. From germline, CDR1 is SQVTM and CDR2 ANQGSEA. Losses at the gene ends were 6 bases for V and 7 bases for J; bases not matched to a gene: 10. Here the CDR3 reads CSVVGQGAGEAFF. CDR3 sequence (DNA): TGCAGCGTGGTAGGGCAGGGGGCGGGTGAAGCTTTCTTT. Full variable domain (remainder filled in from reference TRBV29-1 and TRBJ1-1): SAVISQKPSRDICQRGTSLTIQCQVDSQVTMMFWYRQQPGQSLTLIATANQGSEATYESGFVIDKFPISRPNLTFSTLTVSNMSPEDSSIYLCSVVGQGAGEAFFGQGTRLTVV.

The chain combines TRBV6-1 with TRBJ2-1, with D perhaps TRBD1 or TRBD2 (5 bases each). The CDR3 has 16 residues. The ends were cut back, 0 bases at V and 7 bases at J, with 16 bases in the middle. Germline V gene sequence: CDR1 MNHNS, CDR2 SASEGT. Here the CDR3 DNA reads TGTGCCAGCAGTGAAGCGGTAATAGTTGGGGGTAATGAGCAGTTCTTC. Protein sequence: CASSEAVIVGGNEQFF.

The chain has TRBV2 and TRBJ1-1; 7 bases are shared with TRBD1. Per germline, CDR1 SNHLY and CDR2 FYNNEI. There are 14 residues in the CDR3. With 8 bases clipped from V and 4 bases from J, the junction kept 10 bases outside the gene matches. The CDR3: CASRRDRASTEAFF. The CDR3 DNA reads TGTGCCAGCCGAAGGGACAGAGCAAGCACTGAAGCTTTCTTT. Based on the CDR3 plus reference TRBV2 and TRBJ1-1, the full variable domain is EPEVTQTPSHQVTQMGQEVILRCVPISNHLYFYWYRQILGQKVEFLVSFYNNEISEKSEIFDDQFSVERPDGSNFTLKIRSTKLEDSAMYFCASRRDRASTEAFFGQGTRLTVV.

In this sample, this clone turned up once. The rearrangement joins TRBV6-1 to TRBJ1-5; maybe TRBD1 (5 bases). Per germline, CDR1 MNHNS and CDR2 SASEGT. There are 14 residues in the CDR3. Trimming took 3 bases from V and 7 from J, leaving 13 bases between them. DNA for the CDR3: TGTGCCAGCAGTGATAAACAGTGGGGCCAGCCCCAGCATTTT. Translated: CASSDKQWGQPQHF.

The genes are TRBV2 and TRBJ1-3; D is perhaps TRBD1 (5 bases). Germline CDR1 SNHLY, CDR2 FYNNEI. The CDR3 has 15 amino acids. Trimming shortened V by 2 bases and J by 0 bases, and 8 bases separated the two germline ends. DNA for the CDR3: TGTGCCAGCAGTGAAAGAGGGGTCTCTGGAAACACCATATATTTT. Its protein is CASSERGVSGNTIYF.

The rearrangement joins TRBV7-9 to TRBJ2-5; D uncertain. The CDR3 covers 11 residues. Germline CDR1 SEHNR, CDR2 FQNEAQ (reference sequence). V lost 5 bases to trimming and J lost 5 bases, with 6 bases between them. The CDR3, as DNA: TGTGCCAGCAGCCTAACGGAGACCCAGTACTTC. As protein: CASSLTETQYF.

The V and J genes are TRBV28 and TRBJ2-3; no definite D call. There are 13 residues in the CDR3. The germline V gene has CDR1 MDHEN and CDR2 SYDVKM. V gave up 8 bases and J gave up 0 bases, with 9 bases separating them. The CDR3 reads CASGPPSTDTQYF. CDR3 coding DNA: TGTGCCAGCGGGCCCCCTAGCACAGATACGCAGTATTTT.

CDR3 in amino acids: CASSRGPTYEQYF. The CDR3 DNA sequence: TGTGCCAGCTCGAGGGGGCCCACCTACGAGCAGTACTTC. The chain uses TRBV27 and TRBJ2-7; 7 bases match TRBD1. After removal of 8 bases from V and 2 bases from J, the junction contained 6 bases not matched to a gene. Germline V CDR1 and CDR2: MNHEY, SMNVEV (reference sequence). There are 13 residues in the CDR3.

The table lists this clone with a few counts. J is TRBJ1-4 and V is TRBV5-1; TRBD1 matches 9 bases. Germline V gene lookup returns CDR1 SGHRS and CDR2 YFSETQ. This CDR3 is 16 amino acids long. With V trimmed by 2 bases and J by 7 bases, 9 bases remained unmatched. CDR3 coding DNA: TGCGCCAGCAGCTTACTGGGACAGGGTGGGTTTGAAAAACTGTTTTTT. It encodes CASSLLGQGGFEKLFF.

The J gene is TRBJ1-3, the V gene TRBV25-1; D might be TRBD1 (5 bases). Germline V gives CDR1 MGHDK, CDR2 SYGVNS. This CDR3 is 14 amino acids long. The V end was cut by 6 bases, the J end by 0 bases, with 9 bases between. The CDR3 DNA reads TGTGCCAGCAGGGGACGGTACTCTGGAAACACCATATATTTT. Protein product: CASRGRYSGNTIYF. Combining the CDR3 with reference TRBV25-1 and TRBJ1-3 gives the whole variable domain EADIYQTPRYLVIGTGKKITLECSQTMGHDKMYWYQQDPGMELHLIHYSYGVNSTEKGDLSSESTVSRIRTEHFPLTLESARPSHTSQYLCASRGRYSGNTIYFGEGSWLTVV.

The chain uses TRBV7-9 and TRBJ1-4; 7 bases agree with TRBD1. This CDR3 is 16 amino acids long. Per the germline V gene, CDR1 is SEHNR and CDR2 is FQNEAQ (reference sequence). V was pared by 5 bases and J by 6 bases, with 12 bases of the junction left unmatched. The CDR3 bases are TGTGCCAGCAGCCCAAGGGATGGCAGGGGGGATGAAAAACTGTTTTTT. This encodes CASSPRDGRGDEKLFF.

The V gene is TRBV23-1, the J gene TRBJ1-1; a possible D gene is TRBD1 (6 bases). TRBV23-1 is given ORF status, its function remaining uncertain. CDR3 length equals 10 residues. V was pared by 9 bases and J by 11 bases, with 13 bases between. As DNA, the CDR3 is TGCGCCAGGATACAGGGTCACGCTTTCTTT. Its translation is CARIQGHAFF.

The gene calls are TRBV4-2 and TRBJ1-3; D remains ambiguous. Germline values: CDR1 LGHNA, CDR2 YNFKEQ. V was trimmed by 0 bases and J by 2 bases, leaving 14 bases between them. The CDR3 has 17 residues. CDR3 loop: CASSQDMGGKAGNTIYF. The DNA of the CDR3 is TGTGCCAGCAGCCAAGATATGGGCGGGAAAGCTGGAAACACCATATATTTT.

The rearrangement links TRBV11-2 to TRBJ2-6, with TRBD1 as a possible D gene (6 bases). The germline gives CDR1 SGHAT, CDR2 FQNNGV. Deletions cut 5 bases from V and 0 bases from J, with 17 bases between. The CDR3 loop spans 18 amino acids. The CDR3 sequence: CASSPTDRSLSGANVLTF. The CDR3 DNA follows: TGTGCCAGCAGCCCCACCGACAGGTCCCTCTCTGGGGCCAACGTCCTGACTTTC.

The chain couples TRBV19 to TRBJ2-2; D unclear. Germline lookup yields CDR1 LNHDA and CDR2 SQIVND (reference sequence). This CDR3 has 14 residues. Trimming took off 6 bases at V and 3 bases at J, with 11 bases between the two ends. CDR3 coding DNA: TGTGCCAGTAGCTACACTTTGGACACCGGGGAGCTGTTTTTT. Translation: CASSYTLDTGELFF. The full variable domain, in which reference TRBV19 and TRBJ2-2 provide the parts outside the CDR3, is DGGITQSPKYLFRKEGQNVTLSCEQNLNHDAMYWYRQDPGQGLRLIYYSQIVNDFQKGDIAEGYSVSREKKESFPLTVTSAQKNPTAFYLCASSYTLDTGELFFGEGSRLTVL.

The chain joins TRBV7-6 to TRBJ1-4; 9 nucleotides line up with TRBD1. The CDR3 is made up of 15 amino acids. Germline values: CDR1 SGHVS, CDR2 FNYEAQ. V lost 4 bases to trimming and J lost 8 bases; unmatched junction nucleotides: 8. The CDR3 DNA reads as TGTGCCAGCAGCTCACCGGGACAGGGTGGCGAAAAACTGTTTTTT. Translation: CASSSPGQGGEKLFF.